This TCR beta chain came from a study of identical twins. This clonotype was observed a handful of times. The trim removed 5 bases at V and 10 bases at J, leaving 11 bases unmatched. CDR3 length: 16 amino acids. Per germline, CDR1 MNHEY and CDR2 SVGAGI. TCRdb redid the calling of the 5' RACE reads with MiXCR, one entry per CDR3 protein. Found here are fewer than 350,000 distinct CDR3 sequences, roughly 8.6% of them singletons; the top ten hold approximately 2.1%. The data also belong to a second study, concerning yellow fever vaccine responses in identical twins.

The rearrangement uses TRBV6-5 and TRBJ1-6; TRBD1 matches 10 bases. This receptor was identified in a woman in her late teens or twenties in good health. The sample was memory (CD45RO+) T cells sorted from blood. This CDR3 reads CASSLSGQGYGSPLHF. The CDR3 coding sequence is TGTGCCAGCAGTCTCTCGGGACAGGGGTACGGGTCACCCCTCCACTTT.